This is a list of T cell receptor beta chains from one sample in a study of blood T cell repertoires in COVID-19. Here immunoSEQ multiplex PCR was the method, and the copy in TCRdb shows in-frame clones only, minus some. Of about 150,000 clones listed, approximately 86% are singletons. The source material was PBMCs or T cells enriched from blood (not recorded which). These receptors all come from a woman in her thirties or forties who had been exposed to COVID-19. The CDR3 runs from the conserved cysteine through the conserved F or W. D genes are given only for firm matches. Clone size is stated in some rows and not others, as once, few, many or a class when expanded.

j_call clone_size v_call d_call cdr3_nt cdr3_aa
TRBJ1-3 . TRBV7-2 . TGTGCCAGCAGCTCCTACGAAGTTTCGTTATCGTATGGAAACACCATATATTTT CASSSYEVSLSYGNTIYF
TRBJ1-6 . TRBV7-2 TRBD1 TGTGCCAGCAGCTTAGGCCGGTACAGGGGCCGCTCCTATAATTCACCCCTCCACTTT CASSLGRYRGRSYNSPLHF
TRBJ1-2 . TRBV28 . TGTGCCAGCACCATGGGGGCGAACTATGGCTACACCTTC CASTMGANYGYTF
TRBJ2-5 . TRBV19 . TGTGCCAGTAGTCCCCGGGGGGCGGGAGAAGAGACCCAGTACTTC CASSPRGAGEETQYF
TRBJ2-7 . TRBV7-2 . TGTGCCAGCAGCTTAGACTTCTCCTACGAGCAGTACTTC CASSLDFSYEQYF
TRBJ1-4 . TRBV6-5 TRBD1 TGTGCCAGCAGTATAGGACAGGGGAGTGAAAAACTGTTTTTT CASSIGQGSEKLFF
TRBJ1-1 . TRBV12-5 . TGTGCTAGTGCCTTCCATCTGTCGGAGGGTACTGAAGCTTTCTTT CASAFHLSEGTEAFF
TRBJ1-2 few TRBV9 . TGTGCCAGCAGGGAAATTGGGGGGAGGAACTATGGCTACACCTTC CASREIGGRNYGYTF
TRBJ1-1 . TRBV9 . TGTGCCAGCAGCGTAGACAGAAACACTGAAGCTTTCTTT CASSVDRNTEAFF
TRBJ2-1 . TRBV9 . TGTGCCAGCAGCGTCCTAACGGGTTCCTACAATGAGCAGTTCTTC CASSVLTGSYNEQFF
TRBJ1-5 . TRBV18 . TGTGCCAGCTCACTTGCTGGGCCACAAGGCAATCAGCCCCAGCATTTT CASSLAGPQGNQPQHF
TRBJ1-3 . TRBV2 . TGTGCCGACCGGGACTGGACTGGAAACACCATATATTTT CADRDWTGNTIYF
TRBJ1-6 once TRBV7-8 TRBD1 TGTGCCAGCAGCTCCGGTCGGACAGGGGGAGATAATTCACCCCTCCACTTT CASSSGRTGGDNSPLHF
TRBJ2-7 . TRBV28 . TGTGCCAGCAGTTTTGGAGCTAGCGTTTTTCACGAGCAGTACTTC CASSFGASVFHEQYF